The table lists the clone carrying this T cell receptor gamma chain with a few counts. No antigen is known for it. This DNA translates differently at residue 9 from the TCRdb protein, which is that of a much larger clone; a read error is likely, and the protein shown is the DNA's own translation. The germline V gene has CDR1 EGSTGY and CDR2 YDSYTSSV. The junction had 7 bases not matched to a gene; V was cut back by 0 bases and J by 8 bases. The CDR3 runs 13 residues. Gammadelta T cells were flow-sorted from PBMC into Vgamma9/Vdelta2+ and Vdelta2-negative populations for bulk analysis. TCRdb ran CATT on the multiplex PCR reads. The repertoire holds 20,000 to 30,000 gamma-chain clones, with around 3% as singletons. The sample belongs to a study of γδ T cells in repeated Plasmodium falciparum infection. General study findings and limits: Many TCRgamma sequences overlapped between individuals in stable Vgamma9/Vdelta2+ repertoires.

The sequence was obtained from a pool of human donors (malaria-infected and uninfected, not separated). Sequencing input: gamma-delta T cells from blood. The chain employs TRGV4 and TRGJ1 or TRGJ2. The J gene, not given by TCRdb, was assigned here from a germline match of the nucleotide sequence. This chain's CDR3 is CATWDGILHKKLF. For the CDR3, the DNA is TGTGCCACCTGGGATGGGATACTCCATAAGAAACTCTTT.